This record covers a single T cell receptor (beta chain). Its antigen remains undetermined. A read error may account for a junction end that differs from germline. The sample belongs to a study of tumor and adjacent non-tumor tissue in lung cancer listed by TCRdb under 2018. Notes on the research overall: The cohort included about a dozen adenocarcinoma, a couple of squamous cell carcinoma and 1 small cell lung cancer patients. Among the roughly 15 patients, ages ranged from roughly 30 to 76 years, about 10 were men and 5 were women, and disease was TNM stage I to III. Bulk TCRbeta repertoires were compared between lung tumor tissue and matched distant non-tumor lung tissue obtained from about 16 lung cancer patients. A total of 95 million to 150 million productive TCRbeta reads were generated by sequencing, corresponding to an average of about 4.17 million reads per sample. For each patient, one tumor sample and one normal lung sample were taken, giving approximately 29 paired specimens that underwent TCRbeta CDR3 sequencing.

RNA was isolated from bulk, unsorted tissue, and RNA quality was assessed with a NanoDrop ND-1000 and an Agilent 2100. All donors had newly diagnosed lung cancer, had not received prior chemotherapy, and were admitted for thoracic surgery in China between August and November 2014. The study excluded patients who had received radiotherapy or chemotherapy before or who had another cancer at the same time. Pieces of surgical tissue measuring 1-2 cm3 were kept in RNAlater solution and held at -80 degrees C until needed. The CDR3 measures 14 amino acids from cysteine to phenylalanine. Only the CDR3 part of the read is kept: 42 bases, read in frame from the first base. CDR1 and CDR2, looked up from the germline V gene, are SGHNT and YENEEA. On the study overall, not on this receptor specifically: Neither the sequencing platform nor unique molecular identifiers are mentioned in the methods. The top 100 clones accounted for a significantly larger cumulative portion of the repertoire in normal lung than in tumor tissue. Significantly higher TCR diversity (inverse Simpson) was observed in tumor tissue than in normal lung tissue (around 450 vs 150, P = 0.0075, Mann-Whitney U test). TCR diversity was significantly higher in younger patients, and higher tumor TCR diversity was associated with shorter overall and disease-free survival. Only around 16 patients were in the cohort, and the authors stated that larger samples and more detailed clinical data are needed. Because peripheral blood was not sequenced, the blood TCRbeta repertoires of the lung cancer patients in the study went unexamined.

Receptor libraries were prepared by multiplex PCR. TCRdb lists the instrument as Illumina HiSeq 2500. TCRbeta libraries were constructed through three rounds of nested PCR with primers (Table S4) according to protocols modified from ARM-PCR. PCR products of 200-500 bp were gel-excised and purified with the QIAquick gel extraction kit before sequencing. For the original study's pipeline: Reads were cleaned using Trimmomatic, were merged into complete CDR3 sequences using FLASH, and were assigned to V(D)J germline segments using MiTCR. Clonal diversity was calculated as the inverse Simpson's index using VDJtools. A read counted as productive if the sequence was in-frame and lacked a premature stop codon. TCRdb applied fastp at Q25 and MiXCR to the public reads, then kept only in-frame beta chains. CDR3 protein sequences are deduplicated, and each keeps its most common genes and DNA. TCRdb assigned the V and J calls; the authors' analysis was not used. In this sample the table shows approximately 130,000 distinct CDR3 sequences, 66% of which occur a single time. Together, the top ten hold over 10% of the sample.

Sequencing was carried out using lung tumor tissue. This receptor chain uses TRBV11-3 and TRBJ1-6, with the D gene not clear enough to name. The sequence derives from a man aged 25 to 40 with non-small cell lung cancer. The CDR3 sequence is CASSLGPAESPLHF. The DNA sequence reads TGTGCCAGCAGCTTAGGCCCAGCGGAGTCACCCCTACACTTT.